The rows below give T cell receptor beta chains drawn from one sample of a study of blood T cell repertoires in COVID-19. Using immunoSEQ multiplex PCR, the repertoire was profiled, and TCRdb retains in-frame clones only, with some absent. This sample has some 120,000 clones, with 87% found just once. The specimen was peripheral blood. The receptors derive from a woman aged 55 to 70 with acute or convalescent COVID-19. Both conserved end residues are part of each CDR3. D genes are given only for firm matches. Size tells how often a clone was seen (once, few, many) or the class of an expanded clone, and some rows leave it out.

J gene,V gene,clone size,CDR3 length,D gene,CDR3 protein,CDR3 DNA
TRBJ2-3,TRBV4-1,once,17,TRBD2,CASSQDPTSGIGDTQYF,TGCGCCAGCAGCCAAGATCCGACTAGCGGGATAGGAGATACGCAGTATTTT
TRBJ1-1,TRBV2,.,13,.,CASSGELNTEAFF,TGTGCCAGCAGTGGGGAGTTGAACACTGAAGCTTTCTTT
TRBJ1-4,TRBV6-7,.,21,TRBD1,CASSYRPPETAGGNSNEKLFF,TGTGCCAGCAGTTACAGGCCCCCCGAGACAGCAGGGGGCAACTCGAATGAAAAACTGTTTTTT
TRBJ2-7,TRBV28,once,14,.,CASSLNAAARKQYF,TGTGCCAGCAGTTTAAACGCGGCCGCGAGGAAGCAGTACTTC
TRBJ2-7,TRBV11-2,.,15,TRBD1,CASSIFRDRVYEQYF,TGTGCCAGCAGCATTTTCCGGGACAGGGTCTACGAGCAGTACTTC
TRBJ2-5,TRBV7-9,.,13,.,CASSQDRRETQYF,TGTGCCAGCAGCCAGGACAGAAGGGAGACCCAGTACTTC
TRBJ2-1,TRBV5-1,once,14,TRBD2,CASRRTSVENEQFF,TGCGCCAGCAGGAGGACTAGCGTTGAGAATGAGCAGTTCTTC
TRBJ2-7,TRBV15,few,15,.,CATSRGGGQTYEQYF,TGTGCCACCAGCAGAGGAGGAGGCCAGACCTACGAGCAGTACTTC
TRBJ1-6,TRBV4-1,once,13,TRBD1,CASSLDRGEPLHF,TGCGCCAGCAGCCTCGACAGGGGCGAACCCCTCCACTTT
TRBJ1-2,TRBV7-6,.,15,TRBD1,CASSSRDRETYGYTF,TGTGCCAGCAGCTCCCGGGACAGAGAGACCTATGGCTACACCTTC
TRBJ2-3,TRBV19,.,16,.,CASSIDKRRPGETQYF,TGTGCCAGTAGTATAGATAAACGGCGGCCTGGGGAGACGCAGTATTTT
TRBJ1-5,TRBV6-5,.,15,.,CASGGSGSGNQPQHF,TGTGCCAGCGGAGGGTCGGGCAGTGGCAATCAGCCCCAGCATTTT
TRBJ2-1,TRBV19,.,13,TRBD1,CASTGQGYNEQFF,TGTGCCAGCACGGGACAGGGCTACAATGAGCAGTTCTTC
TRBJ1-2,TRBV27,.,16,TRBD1,CASSLSGQGGHYGYTF,TGTGCCAGCAGTTTATCGGGACAGGGGGGACACTATGGCTACACCTTC
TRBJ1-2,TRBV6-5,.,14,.,CASSTRTASYGYTF,TGTGCCAGCAGTACGCGGACAGCTTCCTATGGCTACACCTTC
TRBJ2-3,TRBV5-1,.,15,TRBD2,CASSLAGAETDTQYF,TGCGCCAGCAGCTTAGCGGGAGCGGAGACAGATACGCAGTATTTT
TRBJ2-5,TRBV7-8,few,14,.,CASSLDIFQETQYF,TGTGCCAGCAGTTTGGACATCTTCCAAGAGACCCAGTACTTC
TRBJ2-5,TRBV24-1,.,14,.,CATSAHGPIETQYF,TGTGCCACCAGTGCCCATGGGCCTATAGAGACCCAGTACTTC
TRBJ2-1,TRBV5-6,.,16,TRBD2,CASSLPSSGTSNEQFF,TGTGCCAGCAGCCTCCCGTCTAGCGGGACTTCCAATGAGCAGTTCTTC
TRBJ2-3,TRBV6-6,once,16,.,CASSSRGGGPTDTQYF,TGTGCCAGCAGTTCCCGAGGGGGAGGGCCCACAGATACGCAGTATTTT
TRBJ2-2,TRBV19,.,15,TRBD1,CASRPGTANTGELFF,TGTGCCAGTAGGCCTGGGACAGCCAACACCGGGGAGCTGTTTTTT
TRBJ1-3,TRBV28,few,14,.,CASSPSYIGNTIYF,TGTGCCAGCAGTCCCTCGTACATTGGAAACACCATATATTTT
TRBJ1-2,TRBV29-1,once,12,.,CSVAGQGNGYTF,TGCAGCGTTGCAGGGCAGGGGAATGGCTACACCTTC
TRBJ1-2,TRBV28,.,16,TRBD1,CASSLLPGQGSYGYTF,TGTGCCAGCAGTTTACTCCCGGGACAGGGAAGCTATGGCTACACCTTC
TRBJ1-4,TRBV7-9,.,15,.,CASSRRGLADEKLFF,TGTGCCAGCAGCCGCAGAGGATTGGCGGATGAAAAACTGTTTTTT
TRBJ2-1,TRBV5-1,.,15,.,CASSLGGTTYNEQFF,TGCGCCAGCAGCTTGGGAGGGACAACCTACAATGAGCAGTTCTTC
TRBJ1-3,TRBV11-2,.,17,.,CASSLDAQPTIGNTIYF,TGTGCCAGCAGCTTAGATGCGCAGCCTACTATTGGAAACACCATATATTTT
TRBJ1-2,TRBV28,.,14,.,CASSSPQGDFGYTF,TGTGCCAGCAGTTCGCCACAGGGTGATTTCGGCTACACCTTC
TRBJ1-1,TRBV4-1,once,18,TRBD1,CASSPTGTGARLNTEAFF,TGCGCCAGCAGCCCCACCGGGACAGGGGCGAGATTGAACACTGAAGCTTTCTTT
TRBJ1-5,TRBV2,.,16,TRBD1,CASSGGSTGLNQPQHF,TGTGCCAGCAGTGGTGGGTCGACAGGGCTTAATCAGCCCCAGCATTTT
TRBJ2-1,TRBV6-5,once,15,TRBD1,CASSSGTGVYNEQFF,TGTGCCAGCAGCTCCGGGACAGGGGTCTACAATGAGCAGTTCTTC
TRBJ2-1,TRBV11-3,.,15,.,CASSLDRGSYNEQFF,TGTGCCAGCAGCTTAGACAGGGGCAGCTACAATGAGCAGTTCTTC
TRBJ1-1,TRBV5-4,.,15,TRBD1,CASSWGQGVDTEAFF,TGTGCCAGCAGCTGGGGACAGGGGGTGGACACTGAAGCTTTCTTT
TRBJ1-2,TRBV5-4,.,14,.,CASNPWEGSGGYTF,TGTGCCAGCAACCCCTGGGAGGGATCGGGTGGCTACACCTTC
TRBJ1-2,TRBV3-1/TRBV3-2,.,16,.,CASSPGGLVLDYGYTF,TGTGCCAGCAGCCCCGGAGGCCTGGTTTTGGACTATGGCTACACCTTC
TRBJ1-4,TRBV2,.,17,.,CASRDTGLLSTNEKLFF,TGTGCCAGCAGGGACACGGGACTGCTTTCAACTAATGAAAAACTGTTTTTT
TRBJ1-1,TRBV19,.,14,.,CASSMGAGLTEAFF,TGTGCCAGTAGTATGGGGGCGGGTTTAACTGAAGCTTTCTTT
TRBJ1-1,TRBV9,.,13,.,CASSDRANTEAFF,TGTGCCAGCAGCGACAGGGCGAACACTGAAGCTTTCTTT
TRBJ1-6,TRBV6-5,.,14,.,CASSPTGNRSPLHF,TGTGCCAGCAGTCCTACAGGGAATCGTTCACCCCTCCACTTT
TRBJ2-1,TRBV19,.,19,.,CASSLPGGWQGRDYNEQFF,TGTGCCAGTAGTCTCCCGGGGGGCTGGCAGGGGAGAGATTATAATGAGCAGTTCTTC
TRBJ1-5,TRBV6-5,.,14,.,CATFIGGRNQPQHF,TGTGCCACCTTTATCGGGGGGAGGAATCAGCCCCAGCATTTT
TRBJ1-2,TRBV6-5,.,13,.,CASSLTVNYGYTF,TGTGCCAGCAGTTTAACAGTGAACTATGGCTACACCTTC
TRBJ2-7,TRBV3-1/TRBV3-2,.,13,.,CASSQSNFYEQYF,TGTGCCAGCAGCCAGAGCAATTTCTACGAGCAGTACTTC
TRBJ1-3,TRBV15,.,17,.,CATSRDILLTSGNTIYF,TGTGCCACCAGCAGAGATATTTTGCTGACTTCTGGAAACACCATATATTTT
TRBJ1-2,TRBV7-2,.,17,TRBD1,CASSSIPGQGIYYGYTF,TGTGCCAGCAGTTCAATACCGGGACAGGGTATATACTATGGCTACACCTTC
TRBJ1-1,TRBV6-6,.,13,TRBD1,CASSSLTGGEAFF,TGTGCCAGCAGTTCGTTGACAGGGGGTGAAGCTTTCTTT
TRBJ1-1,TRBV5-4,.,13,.,CASSLMTTTEAFF,TGTGCCAGCAGCTTAATGACGACAACTGAAGCTTTCTTT
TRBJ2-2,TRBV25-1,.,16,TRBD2,CASSERLAGGPGELFF,TGTGCCAGCAGTGAGCGACTAGCGGGAGGCCCCGGGGAGCTGTTTTTT
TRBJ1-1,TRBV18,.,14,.,CASSPSPGGTEAFF,TGTGCCAGCTCACCGAGCCCCGGAGGAACTGAAGCTTTCTTT
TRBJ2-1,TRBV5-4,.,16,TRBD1,CASTPRGRGYSNEQFF,TGTGCCAGCACCCCCCGGGGCAGGGGGTACAGCAATGAGCAGTTCTTC
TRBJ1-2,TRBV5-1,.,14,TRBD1,CASSSTGLDYGYTF,TGCGCCAGCAGCTCGACAGGGCTGGACTATGGCTACACCTTC
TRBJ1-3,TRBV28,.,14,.,CASIPDRIGNTIYF,TGTGCCAGCATCCCCGACAGGATTGGAAACACCATATATTTT
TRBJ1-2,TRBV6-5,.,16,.,CASSYGAGSNKYGYTF,TGTGCCAGCAGTTACGGTGCAGGGTCTAATAAATACGGCTACACCTTC
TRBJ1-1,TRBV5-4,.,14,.,CASSFGRASAEAFF,TGTGCCAGCAGTTTTGGCAGGGCGTCGGCTGAAGCTTTCTTT
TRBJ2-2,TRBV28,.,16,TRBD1,CASSQGGTGGRRELFF,TGTGCCAGCAGTCAGGGGGGGACAGGGGGCCGGAGGGAGCTGTTTTTT